This T cell receptor (beta chain) was observed in a study of blood T cell repertoires in COVID-19. Study-level information: Both acute and convalescent COVID-19 samples were obtained from the United States, Italy and Spain. Sample material is recorded as cDNA or gDNA derived from T cells, B-cell-depleted T cells, or PBMCs.

Original analysis: For nucleated cells, counts were estimated from reference gene primer amplification. The method was immunoSEQ multiplex PCR; TCRdb's version includes in-frame clones alone and lacks a portion of them. V, J and clone size derive from that table, while D and trimming were established from the DNA sequence. The sample consists of some 140,000 clones, approximately 84% of them appearing once. With 3 bases removed from V and 3 bases from J, the gap between germline ends came to 7 bases. Germline V CDR1 and CDR2: LNHDA, SQIVND (reference sequence). The CDR3 is 13 residues long. Enrollees, about 18 to 89 years old, lived in about two dozen US areas.

The sequenced sample consisted of PBMCs or T cells enriched from blood (not recorded which). The sequence came from a middle-aged man with acute COVID-19. The chain joins TRBV19 to TRBJ2-3; no clear D gene. CDR3 region: CASSIQETDTQYF. Here the CDR3 DNA reads TGTGCCAGTAGTATCCAGGAAACAGATACGCAGTATTTT.